This T cell receptor beta chain was profiled in a study of T cells in Graves' hyperthyroidism and ophthalmopathy. Amplified TCR beta CDR3 regions came from RNA transcripts. With the HTBI primer set, the TCR CDR3 went through a first round of RT-PCR. TCRdb ran MiXCR on the multiplex PCR reads and lists one entry per CDR3 protein. The table includes a few hundred thousand distinct CDR3 sequences, 14% to 15% detected once. This clonotype was seen ten or more times. The TCR originated in a woman in her 30s with Graves' hyperthyroidism. The sequenced sample was blood.

The CDR3 nucleotides are TGCAGCGTGATACCGGGACAGGAACACGCTAGATCGGGAGACACTGAAGCTTTCTTT. Its protein is CSVIPGQEHARSGDTEAFF. The rearrangement links TRBV29-1 to TRBJ1-1, with TRBD1 matching 8 bases. J was trimmed by 3 bases and V by 6 bases; bases with no gene match: 24. The CDR3 extends over 19 amino acids. Germline V lookup: CDR1 SQVTM, CDR2 ANQGSEA.